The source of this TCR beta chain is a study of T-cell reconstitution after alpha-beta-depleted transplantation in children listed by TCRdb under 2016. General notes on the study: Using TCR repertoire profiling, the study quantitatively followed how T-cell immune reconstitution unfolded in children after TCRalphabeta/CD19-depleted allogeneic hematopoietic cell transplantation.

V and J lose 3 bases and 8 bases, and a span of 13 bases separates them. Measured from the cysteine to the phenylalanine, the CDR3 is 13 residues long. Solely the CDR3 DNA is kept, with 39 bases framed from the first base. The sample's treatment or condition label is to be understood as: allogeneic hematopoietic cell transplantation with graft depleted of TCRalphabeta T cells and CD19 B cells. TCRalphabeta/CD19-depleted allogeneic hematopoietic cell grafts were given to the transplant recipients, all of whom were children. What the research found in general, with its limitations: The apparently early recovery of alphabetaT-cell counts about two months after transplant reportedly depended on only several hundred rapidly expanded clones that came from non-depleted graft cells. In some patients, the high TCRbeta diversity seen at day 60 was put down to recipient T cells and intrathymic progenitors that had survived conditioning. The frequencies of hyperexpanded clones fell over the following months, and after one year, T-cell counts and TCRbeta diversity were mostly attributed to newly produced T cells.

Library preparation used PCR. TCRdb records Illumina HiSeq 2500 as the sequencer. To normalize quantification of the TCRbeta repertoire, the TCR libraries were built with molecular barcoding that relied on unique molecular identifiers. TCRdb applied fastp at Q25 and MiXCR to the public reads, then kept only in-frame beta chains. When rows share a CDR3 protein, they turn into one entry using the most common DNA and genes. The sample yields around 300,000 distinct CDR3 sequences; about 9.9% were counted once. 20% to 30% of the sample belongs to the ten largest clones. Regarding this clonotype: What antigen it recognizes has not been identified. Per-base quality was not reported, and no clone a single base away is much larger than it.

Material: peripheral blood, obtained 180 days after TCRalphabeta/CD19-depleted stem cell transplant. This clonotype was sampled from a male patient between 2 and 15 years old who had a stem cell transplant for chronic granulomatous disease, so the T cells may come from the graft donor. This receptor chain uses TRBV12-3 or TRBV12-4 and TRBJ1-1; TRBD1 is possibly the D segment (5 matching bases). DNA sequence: TGTGCCAGCAGTTTGAAGCGGCAGGGAGAAGCTTTCTTT. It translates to CASSLKRQGEAFF.